The clone carrying this T cell receptor beta chain was found once. These data belong to a study of Ad26.COV2.S vaccination and SARS-CoV-2 variants. Treatment noted: over 15 received Ad26.COV2.S at low or high dose, single or two shots; roughly five received placebo; per-sample allocation not given. The samples date from day 63 after the first vaccine or placebo injection. Boston provided a donor who was an adult aged 18-55 years. Sequencing was performed with immunoSEQ multiplex PCR; in TCRdb, only in-frame clones are kept and a portion is missing. Of 440,000 or so clones in the sample, about 88% were seen once. Germline CDR1 and CDR2: LNHNV and YYDKDF (reference sequence). The CDR3 covers 15 residues. V dropped 0 bases and J dropped 15; count of bases not matched to a gene: 14.

The sample here was peripheral blood, taken in a trial of Ad26.COV2.S vaccine versus placebo. The origin of this receptor is a person aged 18-60 years who received the Ad26.COV2.S COVID-19 vaccine or a placebo. The V gene is TRBV15, the J gene TRBJ2-1; 7 bases are shared with TRBD1. For the CDR3, the DNA is TGTGCCACCAGCAGAGATTTCCTAGAGGGGGCACTGCGGTTCTTC. Its protein product is CATSRDFLEGALRFF.